This T cell receptor beta chain was recovered during a study of PD-L1 blockade in urothelial cancer. The assay was immunoSEQ multiplex PCR, and TCRdb's table has in-frame clones only and misses some. The sample yields around 100,000 clones, under 85% seen once. This CDR3 has 14 residues. Germline CDR1 MNHEY, CDR2 SVGAGI. The ends lost 4 bases at V and 1 base at J; junction bases unmatched: 2. The clonotype was recovered from a man aged 50-59 years with urothelial cancer. The specimen was PBMCs, collected around atezolizumab (anti-PD-L1) treatment. This sequence joins TRBV6-5 and TRBJ2-5; TRBD2 aligns across 8 bases. The CDR3 reads CASSWGTSQETQYF. The CDR3 region has the DNA TGTGCCAGCAGTTGGGGGACTAGCCAAGAGACCCAGTACTTC.